This T cell receptor (beta chain) derives from a study of cytomegalovirus exposure and HLA in healthy donors. Overall study context: An analysis done earlier identified 117 million unique TCR beta sequences from 190 million or so T cells.

General study points: It was shown in a later analysis that HLA-associated TCR beta chains were more clonally expanded than other, equally common chains. Accurate prediction of most subjects' HLA-A and HLA-B alleles from TCR beta sequences was reported.

The CDR3 runs to 13 residues. V was cut by 6 bases and J by 2 bases, with 10 bases left in between. Per germline, CDR1 SGHAT and CDR2 FQNNGV. Remarks on this clone: Its antigen is as yet unknown.

PCR was performed using 60 Vbeta and 13 Jbeta primers. The protocol was immunoSEQ multiplex PCR, while the TCRdb copy is restricted to in-frame clones and leaves out a portion. The sample table sets out about 200,000 clones. The rearrangement joins TRBV11-2 to TRBJ2-5; perhaps TRBD1 as D (5 bases). Sequencing input: PBMCs. The receptor comes from a woman younger than 45 in good health and CMV-seropositive. The CDR3 nucleotides are TGTGCCAGCAGTCTGACAGAACAAGAGACCCAGTACTTC. It yields the protein CASSLTEQETQYF. Together with reference TRBV11-2 and TRBJ2-5, the CDR3 gives the full variable domain: EAGVAQSPRYKIIEKRQSVAFWCNPISGHATLYWYQQILGQGPKLLIQFQNNGVVDDSQLPKDRFSAERLKGVDSTLKIQPAKLEDSAVYLCASSLTEQETQYFGPGTRLLVL.